This TCR beta chain stems from a study of T cell responses to AZD1222 COVID-19 vaccine. Only in-frame clones appear in the TCRdb table, and some are missing; sequencing was by immunoSEQ multiplex PCR. The sample lists approximately 170,000 clones, almost 90% occurring once. The CDR3 has 15 amino acids. Looked up from germline, CDR1 is SEHNR and CDR2 is FQNEAQ (reference sequence). The V and J ends lost 5 bases and 6 bases, in that order; junction bases with no gene match: 10. This clone was counted between two and nine times. Antigen unknown. Whole-study results and caveats: The donor cohort was predominantly white British with a female majority, and clonal diversity may have been underestimated. Just five or six AZD1222 recipients were seropositive at baseline.

The receptor comes from an adult who received the AZD1222 COVID-19 vaccine. The starting material was peripheral blood, obtained 28 days after the second AZD1222 dose. The chain recombines TRBV7-9 with TRBJ2-7, with 10 bases identical to TRBD2. CDR3 bases: TGTGCCAGCAGCCCTCTCAGGACTAGCGGTGGCGAGCAGTACTTC. It codes for CASSPLRTSGGEQYF.